Listed here is a single T cell receptor (beta chain). CDR1 and CDR2 (germline): KGHSH, LQKENI. This CDR3 contains 13 residues. V dropped 2 bases and J dropped 4 bases, with 8 bases sitting between them. Data came from immunoSEQ multiplex PCR; TCRdb stores just in-frame clones and leaves some out. The sample shows fewer than 110,000 clones, around nine tenths of them seen only once. The record originates from a study of blood T cell repertoires in COVID-19. Overall study context: Samples representing acute and convalescent COVID-19 were sourced from the United States, Italy and Spain. Sample material is recorded as cDNA or gDNA derived from T cells, B-cell-depleted T cells, or PBMCs.

The sample comprised peripheral blood. This TCR was sampled from a woman aged 25-40 years with acute or convalescent COVID-19. This chain uses TRBV18 with TRBJ1-1, with D tentatively TRBD1 (5 bases). For the CDR3, the DNA is TGTGCCAGCTCACCAAATCAGGGCACTGAAGCTTTCTTT. Its translation: CASSPNQGTEAFF.